What follows are 11 T cell receptor beta chains derived from one specimen sequenced in a study of blood T cell repertoires in COVID-19. TCRdb's copy holds only in-frame clones and misses some; the assay was immunoSEQ multiplex PCR. The sample lists under 200,000 clones, around four fifths occurring once. The specimen sequenced was peripheral blood. These receptors all stem from a man aged 70-80 years with acute or convalescent COVID-19.

This clone has a single count. The J gene is TRBJ1-6, the V gene TRBV6-5; D call uncertain. V lost 10 bases, J lost 0 bases, and 13 bases lay in between. Germline values: CDR1 MNHEY, CDR2 SVGAGI. The CDR3 has 15 amino acids. Written as DNA, the CDR3 is TGTGCCACCCGACCCCTAGACTCCTATAATTCACCCCTCCACTTT. Translation: CATRPLDSYNSPLHF.

This chain connects TRBV5-1 to TRBJ2-7; D is unclear. The CDR3 length is 15 residues. The germline V gene has CDR1 SGHRS and CDR2 YFSETQ. V was trimmed by 5 bases and J by 1 base, leaving 16 bases between them. The CDR3 nucleotides are TGCGCCAGCAGTCTCCAGGATCCGAATTCCTACGAGCAGTACTTC. Its protein is CASSLQDPNSYEQYF.

The V gene is TRBV30, the J gene TRBJ1-3; D is possibly TRBD1 (6 bases). The germline V gene encodes CDR1 GTSNPN and CDR2 SVGIG (reference sequence). With 5 bases removed from V and 0 bases from J, the gap between germline ends came to 8 bases. The CDR3 contains 13 residues. The CDR3 reads CAWDRSSGNTIYF. The CDR3 DNA sequence: TGTGCCTGGGACAGGAGCTCTGGAAACACCATATATTTT. Together with reference TRBV30 and TRBJ1-3, the CDR3 gives the full variable domain: SQTIHQWPATLVQPVGSPLSLECTVEGTSNPNLYWYRQAAGRGLQLLFYSVGIGQISSEVPQNLSASRPQDRQFILSSKKLLLSDSGFYLCAWDRSSGNTIYFGEGSWLTVV.

This chain links TRBV5-4 with TRBJ2-7; weak D call: TRBD2 (5 bases). With 0 bases removed from V and 1 base from J, the gap between germline ends came to 11 bases. CDR1 is SGHNT, CDR2 YYREEE, per germline (reference sequence). This CDR3 spans 15 amino acids. The CDR3 loop reads CASSLVGRSSYEQYF. The CDR3 bases are TGTGCCAGCAGCTTGGTTGGGAGATCTTCCTACGAGCAGTACTTC.

V and J are TRBV6-5 and TRBJ2-7, with 13 bases lining up with TRBD2. The V gene's germline CDR1 is MNHEY and CDR2 SVGAGI. This CDR3 spans 14 amino acids. With V trimmed by 8 bases and J by 3 bases, 4 bases remained unmatched. The DNA for the CDR3 is TGTGCCAGCTGGACTAGCGGGAGTAGCTACGAGCAGTACTTC. Translation: CASWTSGSSYEQYF.

The J gene is TRBJ1-3, the V gene TRBV5-1, with D possibly matching TRBD1 (5 bases). The germline V gene has CDR1 SGHRS and CDR2 YFSETQ. V lost 1 base and J lost 0, with 14 bases in between. The CDR3 extends over 17 amino acids. CDR3 sequence reads: CASSLWPVQGSGNTIYF. The CDR3 bases are TGCGCCAGCAGCTTGTGGCCGGTGCAGGGCTCTGGAAACACCATATATTTT.

A single count supports this clone. V and J are TRBV20-1 and TRBJ2-1; no reliable D call. This CDR3 contains 11 residues. With 6 bases removed from V and 3 bases from J, the gap between germline ends came to 6 bases. Germline V gene data show CDR1 as DFQATT and CDR2 as SNEGSKA (reference sequence). CDR3 protein: CSAPNYNEQFF. The DNA for the CDR3 is TGCAGTGCCCCCAACTACAATGAGCAGTTCTTC.

This clone has more than one count but fewer than ten. The chain couples TRBV9 to TRBJ1-1; D gene uncertain. V was clipped by 4 bases and J by 3 bases, with 13 bases between them. Germline values: CDR1 SGDLS, CDR2 YYNGEE. The CDR3 totals 14 residues. In DNA, the CDR3 is TGTGCCAGCAGCTCGAGCGGGAGGGACACTGAAGCTTTCTTT. This sequence encodes CASSSSGRDTEAFF.

This clone has only one observation. The chain employs TRBV19 and TRBJ2-7; 9 nucleotides match TRBD2. This CDR3 comprises 15 residues. Germline CDR1 LNHDA, CDR2 SQIVND (reference sequence). With 3 bases clipped from V and 3 bases from J, the junction kept 6 bases outside the gene matches. This CDR3 reads CASSIWGAGGYEQYF. The CDR3 DNA is TGTGCCAGTAGTATCTGGGGAGCGGGAGGCTACGAGCAGTACTTC.

This clone appeared a single time. The chain couples TRBV6-1 to TRBJ2-3; 11 nucleotides agree with TRBD2. The ends lost 4 bases at V and 0 bases at J; junction bases unmatched: 15. CDR3 length equals 20 residues. Germline CDR1 is MNHNS and CDR2 is SASEGT. In DNA, the CDR3 is TGTGCCAGCAGTGGCTCTTTGACTAGCGGGGACTTCACTAGCACAGATACGCAGTATTTT. Translated: CASSGSLTSGDFTSTDTQYF.

The genes are TRBV9 and TRBJ2-3, with TRBD1 matching over 10 bases. The CDR3 length is 18 residues. Germline V gene data show CDR1 as SGDLS and CDR2 as YYNGEE. V lost 1 base to trimming and J lost 0 bases; unmatched junction nucleotides: 8. The CDR3 DNA sequence: TGTGCCAGCAGCGTAAGGGACAGGGGAGTCCCTAGCACAGATACGCAGTATTTT. It is translated as CASSVRDRGVPSTDTQYF.